The 24 T cell receptor beta chains given below trace back to one sample, sequenced in a study of long-term antiretroviral therapy in people with HIV (dated by TCRdb to between 2021 and 2024). The immunoSEQ hsTCRB v3.0 assay was used at survey level resolution for TRB variable region sequencing. The clones in this table, taken by TCRdb from immuneACCESS, are in-frame only. Not every clone is retained; where verified, under half of the shortfall comes from an unresolved V gene, and the cause of the rest is unknown. For this sample there are 15,000 or so clones; about 77% appear just once. Around 30% of the sample rests with the top ten. The sample here was unsorted PBMCs, taken 3.1 years after starting antiretroviral therapy. These TCRs come from a man aged 40-49 years with HIV.

The chain joins TRBV29-1 to TRBJ1-2; D is unclear. The CDR3 has 11 amino acids. V lost 6 bases and J 4 bases, leaving 9 bases between the germline ends. The germline V gene encodes CDR1 SQVTM and CDR2 ANQGSEA. Here the CDR3 DNA reads TGCAGCGTCTCCGACATCTATGGCTACACCTTC. It specifies CSVSDIYGYTF.

The J gene is TRBJ2-7, the V gene TRBV9; a possible D gene is TRBD1 (6 bases). With 0 bases removed from V and 7 bases from J, the gap between germline ends came to 8 bases. This CDR3 has 12 amino acids. Germline CDR1 is SGDLS and CDR2 is YYNGEE. The CDR3 DNA follows: TGTGCCAGCAGCGTAGGCGGACAGGAGCAGTACTTC. It specifies CASSVGGQEQYF.

This chain links TRBV5-1 with TRBJ2-3, with TRBD1 matching 8 bases. Unmatched junction bases numbered 4, after V lost 2 bases and J lost 2 bases. The CDR3 totals 15 residues. Germline loops: CDR1 SGHRS, CDR2 YFSETQ. CDR3 sequence: CASSFWTGNTDTQYF. CDR3 coding DNA: TGCGCCAGCAGCTTTTGGACAGGGAACACAGATACGCAGTATTTT.

This clone was recorded a few times. The chain joins TRBV7-6 to TRBJ2-7; TRBD1 might be the D (6 bases). CDR1 is SGHVS, CDR2 FNYEAQ, per germline. This CDR3 comprises 14 residues. V was cut by 4 bases and J by 2 bases, with 12 bases left in between. The DNA for the CDR3 is TGTGCCAGCAGCTCAACAGGGTACGCCTACGAGCAGTACTTC. This translates into CASSSTGYAYEQYF.

The chain links TRBV7-9 to TRBJ2-3, with D possibly matching TRBD1 (5 bases). This CDR3 comprises 19 residues. Trimming removed 6 bases at V and 2 bases at J, with 27 bases between. Germline V gene sequence: CDR1 SEHNR, CDR2 FQNEAQ (reference sequence). The CDR3 here is CASSLPRTPAGLNTDTQYF. Here the CDR3 DNA reads TGTGCCAGCAGTCTCCCTAGGACCCCCGCAGGGCTAAACACAGATACGCAGTATTTT.

Relative to its sample, this clone is medium-sized. The chain combines TRBV6-1 with TRBJ1-5; 8 bases agree with TRBD1. CDR1 and CDR2 from the germline V gene are MNHNS and SASEGT. The V segment lost 5 bases and the J segment 1 base; nucleotides outside the gene matches: 1. The CDR3 totals 14 residues. In DNA, the CDR3 is TGTGCCAGCAGTAGACAGGGGAGCAATCAGCCCCAGCATTTT. This gives the protein CASSRQGSNQPQHF.

CDR3 nucleotides: TGCGCCAGCAGCATCTCGGGACAGGGTATCTACGAGCAGTACTTC. It specifies CASSISGQGIYEQYF. This chain connects TRBV5-1 to TRBJ2-7; the match to TRBD1 covers 9 bases. CDR1 is SGHRS, CDR2 YFSETQ, per germline. The CDR3 totals 15 residues. Unmatched junction bases numbered 8, after V lost 4 bases and J lost 3 bases.

The chain recombines TRBV5-8 with TRBJ1-5, with a tentative D call TRBD1 (5 bases). CDR3 length equals 15 residues. Trimming stripped 6 bases from V and 2 bases from J, with 15 bases between. The germline V gene encodes CDR1 SGHTS and CDR2 YDEGEE. The CDR3 sequence is CASTNWGGGNQPQHF. The CDR3 region has the DNA TGTGCCAGCACCAATTGGGGAGGGGGCAATCAGCCCCAGCATTTT. Using reference TRBV5-8 and TRBJ1-5 for the parts outside the CDR3, the full variable domain is EAGVTQSPTHLIKTRGQQATLRCSPISGHTSVYWYQQALGLGLQFLLWYDEGEERNRGNFPPRFSGRQFPNYSSELNVNALELEDSALYLCASTNWGGGNQPQHFGDGTRLSIL.

The CDR3 sequence is CAIGGAGVNTGELFF. In nucleotides, the CDR3 is TGTGCCATCGGAGGCGCGGGGGTGAACACCGGGGAGCTGTTTTTT. The V call is TRBV10-3, the J call TRBJ2-2; 7 nucleotides agree with TRBD2. The J segment lost 1 base and the V segment lost 8 bases, leaving 7 bases of the junction unmatched. The CDR3 has 15 amino acids. Germline V gene sequence: CDR1 ENHRY, CDR2 SYGVKD.

This chain's CDR3 is CASSEGGAANYGYTF. CDR3 nucleotide sequence: TGTGCCAGCAGCGAGGGGGGGGCAGCCAACTATGGCTACACCTTC. The chain links TRBV11-2 to TRBJ1-2; perhaps TRBD1 as D (6 bases). The CDR3 is 15 amino acids. Germline lookup yields CDR1 SGHAT and CDR2 FQNNGV. V was clipped by 5 bases and J by 2 bases, with 15 bases between them.

V gene TRBV11-2 combines with J gene TRBJ2-4; 10 bases are shared with TRBD1. CDR1 and CDR2 from the germline V gene are SGHAT and FQNNGV. The CDR3 extends over 19 amino acids. With V trimmed by 1 base and J by 7 bases, 16 bases remained unmatched. CDR3 bases: TGTGCCAGCAGCTTAGGAGGGGGACAGGGGACGGGGCGCAGCAACATTCAGTACTTC. Translating gives CASSLGGGQGTGRSNIQYF.

The rearrangement uses TRBV15 and TRBJ2-1, with D possibly TRBD2 on 5 matching bases. V was trimmed by 0 bases and J by 7 bases, leaving 7 bases between them. This CDR3 is built from 13 residues. The germline CDR1 and CDR2 sequences are LNHNV and YYDKDF (reference sequence). The CDR3: CATSRDRGNEQFF. In DNA, the CDR3 is TGTGCCACCAGCAGAGATCGAGGGAATGAGCAGTTCTTC. Complete variable domain (other parts from reference TRBV15 and TRBJ2-1): DAMVIQNPRYQVTQFGKPVTLSCSQTLNHNVMYWYQQKSSQAPKLLFHYYDKDFNNEADTPDNFQSRRPNTSFCFLDIRSPGLGDTAMYLCATSRDRGNEQFFGPGTRLTVL.

By proportion, this clone is medium-sized. The rearrangement uses TRBV4-2 and TRBJ2-7; D not certain. V dropped 3 bases and J dropped 1 base, with 10 bases sitting between them. The CDR3 spans 14 residues. CDR1 and CDR2 (germline): LGHNA, YNFKEQ. CDR3 nucleotide sequence: TGTGCCAGCAGCCACAGTCTGGCTTCCTACGAGCAGTACTTC. Its translation: CASSHSLASYEQYF.

V gene TRBV29-1 combines with J gene TRBJ1-2; D may be TRBD1 (5 bases). This CDR3 has 14 residues. Germline loops: CDR1 SQVTM, CDR2 ANQGSEA. With 1 base removed from V and 5 bases from J, the gap between germline ends came to 14 bases. For the CDR3, the DNA is TGCAGCGTTGAAGGGCAGGGCGCGGGGTATGGCTACACCTTC. It is translated as CSVEGQGAGYGYTF.

This rearrangement joins TRBV7-2 to TRBJ1-5; D is unclear. Germline CDR1 SGHTA, CDR2 FQGNSA. This CDR3 is built from 16 residues. Between the trimmed V and J ends, which lost 1 base and 1 base, there was a span of 11 bases. The CDR3 here is CASSLGSVTSNQPQHF. In DNA, the CDR3 is TGTGCCAGCAGCTTAGGCAGCGTAACGAGCAATCAGCCCCAGCATTTT.

The CDR3 is CASSLGAAVGMEGYTF. The CDR3 DNA sequence: TGTGCCAGCAGCTTGGGGGCGGCAGTTGGGATGGAAGGCTACACCTTC. V usage is TRBV5-4 and J usage is TRBJ1-2; no clear D. The CDR3 covers 16 residues. Germline CDR1 and CDR2: SGHNT and YYREEE (reference sequence). The V gene lost 0 bases and the J gene lost 8 bases, with 20 bases spanning the gap. The full variable domain, in which reference TRBV5-4 and TRBJ1-2 provide the parts outside the CDR3, is ETGVTQSPTHLIKTRGQQVTLRCSSQSGHNTVSWYQQALGQGPQFIFQYYREEENGRGNFPPRFSGLQFPNYSSELNVNALELDDSALYLCASSLGAAVGMEGYTFGSGTRLTVV.

The J gene is TRBJ1-1, the V gene TRBV30, with a weak D call TRBD1 (6 bases). The V gene's germline CDR1 is GTSNPN and CDR2 SVGIG (reference sequence). The V end lost 0 bases, the J end lost 4 bases, and 12 bases lay between the germline ends. CDR3 length: 14 residues. CDR3 nucleotide sequence: TGTGCCTGGAGTGTATGGGGGGCAGGCACTGAAGCTTTCTTT. Its translation is CAWSVWGAGTEAFF.

The rearrangement links TRBV7-2 to TRBJ2-2; D remains ambiguous. V dropped 3 bases and J dropped 3 bases, with 2 bases sitting between them. This CDR3 region has 12 residues. Germline V gene data show CDR1 as SGHTA and CDR2 as FQGNSA. This chain's CDR3 is CASSFYTGELFF. In nucleotides, the CDR3 is TGTGCCAGCAGCTTTTACACCGGGGAGCTGTTTTTT. Drawing the rest from reference TRBV7-2 and TRBJ2-2, the complete variable domain is GAGVSQSPSNKVTEKGKDVELRCDPISGHTALYWYRQSLGQGLEFLIYFQGNSAPDKSGLPSDRFSAERTGGSVSTLTIQRTQQEDSAVYLCASSFYTGELFFGEGSRLTVL.

This clone was detected only a few times. The rearrangement links TRBV28 to TRBJ1-1; perhaps TRBD1 as D (5 bases). This CDR3 contains 13 residues. Germline CDR1 reads MDHEN; CDR2 reads SYDVKM. Trimming left V 3 bases short and J 4 bases short, with 9 bases between. The chain's CDR3 is CASSLGRVTEAFF. The CDR3 coding sequence is TGTGCCAGCAGTTTGGGCAGGGTCACTGAAGCTTTCTTT.

This chain links TRBV6-1 with TRBJ2-7, with D unclear. V dropped 6 bases and J dropped 4 bases, with 10 bases sitting between them. CDR1 and CDR2 (germline): MNHNS, SASEGT. The CDR3 consists of 12 residues. In DNA form, the CDR3 reads TGTGCCAGCAGGAAGGGTGGTTACGAGCAGTACTTC. Protein: CASRKGGYEQYF.

The chain recombines TRBV18 with TRBJ1-4, with TRBD1 identical over 8 bases. Germline V gene lookup returns CDR1 KGHSH and CDR2 LQKENI. This CDR3 has 14 residues. The trim removed 3 bases at V and 8 bases at J, leaving 5 bases unmatched. Here the CDR3 reads CASSPPGGQEKLFF. The CDR3 nucleotides are TGTGCCAGCTCACCCCCAGGGGGCCAAGAAAAACTGTTTTTT. The full variable domain, with the rest looked up from reference TRBV18 and TRBJ1-4, is NAGVMQNPRHLVRRRGQEARLRCSPMKGHSHVYWYRQLPEEGLKFMVYLQKENIIDESGMPKERFSAEFPKEGPSILRIQQVVRGDSAAYFCASSPPGGQEKLFFGSGTQLSVL.

The chain is built from TRBV10-2 and TRBJ2-7; D remains ambiguous. Germline CDR1 WSHSY, CDR2 SAAADI. This CDR3 is 15 amino acids long. Trimming removed 3 bases at V and 3 bases at J, with 15 bases between. CDR3 sequence reads: CASSEKVETFYEQYF. The DNA of the CDR3 is TGCGCCAGCAGTGAAAAGGTTGAGACATTCTACGAGCAGTACTTC.

CDR3 DNA sequence: TGTGCCAGCAGCTTGGGACAGGGGCCGTGGGGGGAGCTGTTTTTT. Translated: CASSLGQGPWGELFF. The V gene is TRBV5-6, the J gene TRBJ2-2; 8 bases fit TRBD1. This CDR3 region has 15 residues. Germline trimming cut 0 bases from V and 8 bases from J; bases unmatched to any gene: 6. CDR1 is SGHDT, CDR2 YYEEEE, per germline.

The V and J genes are TRBV6-1 and TRBJ2-7; TRBD1 or TRBD2 may be the D gene (6 bases each). Trimming cost V 3 bases and J 4 bases, with 13 bases left between them. The CDR3 contains 14 residues. CDR1 and CDR2 (germline): MNHNS, SASEGT. CDR3 amino acids: CASSDLRGVYEQYF. CDR3 sequence (DNA): TGTGCCAGCAGTGACCTGAGGGGGGTTTACGAGCAGTACTTC.